The 7 T cell receptor beta chains presented below share a single source sample, sequenced in a study of blood T cell repertoires in COVID-19. Assay: immunoSEQ multiplex PCR; the TCRdb copy retains only in-frame clones and omits some. Among 150,000 or so clones listed, about 91% were seen once. The sequenced sample was peripheral blood. The receptor set was obtained from a woman aged 50 to 60 with acute or convalescent COVID-19.

The chain combines TRBV2 with TRBJ2-1; TRBD2 aligns across 12 bases. This CDR3 comprises 16 residues. Germline lookup yields CDR1 SNHLY and CDR2 FYNNEI. With 1 base clipped from V and 4 bases from J, the junction kept 2 bases outside the gene matches. CDR3 DNA sequence: TGTGCCAGCAGTGAAGGAACTAGCGGGGGGTACAATGAGCAGTTCTTC. Encoded protein: CASSEGTSGGYNEQFF.

The chain has TRBV30 and TRBJ1-2; 7 bases are a match to TRBD1. V lost 3 bases, J lost 6 bases, and 10 bases stayed unmatched. The CDR3 totals 14 residues. Looked up from germline, CDR1 is GTSNPN and CDR2 is SVGIG (reference sequence). CDR3: CAWRGDRGVDGYTF. CDR3 DNA sequence: TGTGCCTGGAGAGGGGACAGAGGGGTCGATGGCTACACCTTC.

The chain joins TRBV19 to TRBJ1-2; 8 positions match TRBD1. V shed 6 bases and J 8 bases; nucleotides not matched to a gene: 11. The germline V gene has CDR1 LNHDA and CDR2 SQIVND (reference sequence). The CDR3 runs 14 residues. The DNA of the CDR3 is TGTGCCAGTAGATTTGGGGGACAGGCAACGGGCTACACCTTC. Protein sequence: CASRFGGQATGYTF.

The genes are TRBV19 and TRBJ1-3, with D perhaps TRBD1 (5 bases). The germline CDR1 and CDR2 sequences are LNHDA and SQIVND (reference sequence). V was clipped by 6 bases and J by 2 bases, with 14 bases between them. This CDR3 has 15 amino acids. CDR3 sequence: CASSYNGGAGNTIYF. The CDR3 coding sequence is TGTGCCAGTAGCTACAACGGGGGGGCTGGAAACACCATATATTTT.

V usage is TRBV5-1 and J usage is TRBJ1-4, with 9 bases matching TRBD1. The J segment lost 0 bases and the V segment lost 8 bases, leaving 8 bases of the junction unmatched. This CDR3 contains 16 residues. CDR1 is SGHRS and CDR2 is YFSETQ in the germline V gene. The CDR3 bases are TGCGCCAGTGCAACAGGGGGCGGGGCAACTAATGAAAAACTGTTTTTT. It specifies CASATGGGATNEKLFF.

This chain links TRBV5-1 with TRBJ1-4, with a weak D call TRBD1 (6 bases). The V gene's germline CDR1 is SGHRS and CDR2 YFSETQ. The ends were cut back, 7 bases at V and 5 bases at J, with 12 bases in the middle. The CDR3 has 13 residues. The CDR3: CASSGGPNEKLFF. CDR3 nucleotide sequence: TGCGCCAGCTCGGGGGGCCCAAATGAAAAACTGTTTTTT.

The V gene is TRBV2, the J gene TRBJ2-7; D is perhaps TRBD1 (7 bases). Germline V gene lookup returns CDR1 SNHLY and CDR2 FYNNEI. CDR3 size: 14 residues. Trimming took off 4 bases at V and 2 bases at J, with 12 bases between the two ends. CDR3 DNA: TGTGCCAGCAGTGCTGACAGGGAGGCCTACGAGCAGTACTTC. Protein: CASSADREAYEQYF.